This T cell receptor (beta chain) was retrieved from a study of Ad26.COV2.S vaccination and SARS-CoV-2 variants (dated by TCRdb to the early 2020s). Background on the whole study: Vaccine-arm donors were drawn from COV1001, a multicentre, randomized, double-blind, placebo-controlled phase I-IIa trial of Ad26.COV2.S in healthy adults. Sequencing of the TCRbeta repertoire served to evaluate the specificity and breadth of SARS-CoV-2-reactive T cell receptors following Ad26.COV2.S vaccination. A total of approximately 30 samples were included in the TCR-sequenced set, comprising about 20 Ad26.COV2.S vaccine recipients, 5 placebo recipients and 8 SARS-CoV-2 convalescent individuals. Dosing of Ad26.COV2.S was intramuscular, at either 5x10^10 or 1x10^11 viral particles, delivered as one shot or as two shots spaced 56 days apart. Participants in the trial were split at random into five groups of five each, receiving low-dose or high-dose Ad26.COV2.S once or twice, or else placebo on both occasions. Blinding of investigators to trial group allocation was maintained during experiments and outcome assessment. Summary of the overall study and its limitations: The authors noted that the TCR breadth and depth analyses may have underestimated total T cell responses. Higher spike-specific TCR breadth was observed in Ad26.COV2.S recipients than in placebo recipients (P = 0.0014). Comparing responses between vaccine doses or regimens was not something the study was powered to do. Substantial breadth of spike-specific CD8+ and CD4+ T cell responses was reported after vaccination. Vaccine and placebo recipients had comparable non-spike TCR breadth, which fits with the vaccine containing only spike.

This clone was counted once. The target of this receptor is not known. No qualities accompany the bases; no much larger clone lies one base away. V was cut back by 0 bases and J by 8 bases, leaving a gap of 19 bases between them. Sequences LGHDT (CDR1) and YNNKEL (CDR2) are obtained from the germline V gene (reference sequence). The CDR3 goes from the cysteine to the phenylalanine over 16 residues. Only the CDR3 part of the read is kept: 48 bases, read in frame from the first base. Explained via the paper, the treatment or condition label denotes: roughly 20 received Ad26.COV2.S at low or high dose, single or two shots; about 5 received placebo; per-sample allocation not given. Repertoires of vaccine and placebo recipients were sequenced from samples collected on day 63 after the first injection. Cohort 1b enrolled about two dozen adults aged 18-55 years at a single site in Boston, USA, between 29 July and 7 August 2020. Ad26.COV2.S was a replication-incompetent adenovirus type 26 vector expressing a prefusion-stabilized SARS-CoV-2 spike protein from the original Wuhan strain.

TCRbeta CDR3 regions were sequenced with the immunoSEQ Assay. After extraction, genomic DNA underwent amplification by bias-controlled multiplex PCR, followed by high-throughput sequencing. Regarding the original processing steps: Collapsing and filtering of sequences were performed to quantify the absolute abundance of each unique TCRbeta CDR3 region. T cell fraction was estimated by normalizing TCRbeta template counts to usable DNA, with usable DNA measured through amplification of reference genes found in all nucleated cells. Repertoire TCRs were annotated as SARS-CoV-2-specific by exact matching of V gene, CDR3 amino acid sequence and J gene to a known reactive TCR set. MIRA supplied the reference SARS-CoV-2 TCR set, which was filtered for enrichment in COVID-19-positive ImmuneCODE repertoires so that public or cross-reactive TCRs were removed. Based on the MIRA antigens, annotated TCRs were further analysed at the level of specific ORF or position within ORF. Breadth was defined as annotated unique rearrangements over total unique productive rearrangements; depth was the summed frequency of those rearrangements. TCR breadth was compared between groups using two-sided Wilcoxon rank-sum tests. What TCRdb holds here is the immuneACCESS table cut down to in-frame rearrangements. Part of the clones is not present; checked against another copy, under half of the missing clones reflect an unresolved V gene, and the others are unexplained. The D gene and trimming were derived from the DNA, and the V and J assignments and clone size from that table. The table for this sample lists around 310,000 clones; 90% of them were counted only once. Around 5.5% of the sample goes to the ten largest clones.

The rearrangement joined TRBV3-1 (or the pseudogene TRBV3-2) to TRBJ1-2; a tentative D match to TRBD1 spans 5 bases. The specimen was peripheral blood, collected in a trial of Ad26.COV2.S vaccine versus placebo. The TCR sequence derives from a person between 18 and 59 years old who received the Ad26.COV2.S COVID-19 vaccine or a placebo. The CDR3 protein: CASSQDFRGARAGYTF. The nucleotide sequence is TGTGCCAGCAGCCAAGACTTCCGCGGGGCACGAGCAGGCTACACCTTC.